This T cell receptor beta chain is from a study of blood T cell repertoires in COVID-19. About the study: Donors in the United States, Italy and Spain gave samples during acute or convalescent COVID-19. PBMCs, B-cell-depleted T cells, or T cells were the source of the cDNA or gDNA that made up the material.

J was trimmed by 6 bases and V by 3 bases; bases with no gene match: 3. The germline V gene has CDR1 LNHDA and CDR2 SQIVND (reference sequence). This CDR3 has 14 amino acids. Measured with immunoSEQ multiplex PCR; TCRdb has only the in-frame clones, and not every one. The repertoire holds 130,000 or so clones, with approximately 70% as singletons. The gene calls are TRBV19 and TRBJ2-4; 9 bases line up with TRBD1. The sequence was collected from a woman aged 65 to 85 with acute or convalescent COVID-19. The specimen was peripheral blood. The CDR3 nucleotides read TGTGCCAGTAGTATCCCGGGACAGGGAAACATTCAGTACTTC. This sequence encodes CASSIPGQGNIQYF. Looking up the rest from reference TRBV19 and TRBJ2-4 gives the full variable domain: DGGITQSPKYLFRKEGQNVTLSCEQNLNHDAMYWYRQDPGQGLRLIYYSQIVNDFQKGDIAEGYSVSREKKESFPLTVTSAQKNPTAFYLCASSIPGQGNIQYFGAGTRLSVL.